A selection of T cell receptor beta chains follows, all from one sample in a study of vaccination and CD4 T cells after COVID-19. In TCRdb, the PCR reads were re-called with MiXCR into one record per CDR3 protein. The repertoire consists of tens of thousands of distinct CDR3 sequences, with around 28% occurring once and the leading ten covering around 7.4%. Which antigens these TCRs recognize remains unknown. The specimen comprised CD4+ T cells from blood, cultured in vitro, sampled about 7 months after SARS-CoV-2 vaccination. Receptors originate from a human donor who had recovered from COVID-19. The CDR3 runs from the conserved cysteine through the conserved F or W. The D gene is left open where the match is weak.

d_call,v_call,j_call,cdr3_aa
NA,TRBV10-1,TRBJ1-1,CARRRDTEAFF
NA,TRBV4-1,TRBJ2-7,CASSHSGSYEQYF
TRBD1,TRBV28,TRBJ2-3,CASSLGQKLASTDTQYF
NA,TRBV19,TRBJ1-2,CASSLGGRGRSYGYTF
TRBD2,TRBV2,TRBJ2-7,CASSEVLAGDHEQYF
TRBD2,TRBV19,TRBJ2-1,CASRTSGSNEQFF
NA,TRBV5-4,TRBJ2-5,CASSRGQRKNQETQYF
TRBD2,TRBV28,TRBJ2-7,CASRKSGRGGEQYF
NA,TRBV7-9,TRBJ1-5,CASSVSNQPQHF
NA,TRBV19,TRBJ2-5,CASSIGLAGQGETQYF
NA,TRBV29-1,TRBJ1-1,CSVGGGGLNTEAFF
NA,TRBV6-5,TRBJ2-3,CASRYRVDTQYF
NA,TRBV29-1,TRBJ1-2,CSVEPGVSYGYTF
TRBD2,TRBV20-1,TRBJ2-2,CSAVAGGSTGELFF
NA,TRBV28,TRBJ2-1,CASILRGSYNEQFF
TRBD2,TRBV20-1,TRBJ2-1,CSASLVAGGVEQFF
NA,TRBV12-3/TRBV12-4,TRBJ1-6,CASRPGYFDSPLHF
NA,TRBV28,TRBJ2-1,CASSFGGTYNEQFF
TRBD2,TRBV28,TRBJ2-5,CASRGGGMVQTQYF
TRBD1,TRBV29-1,TRBJ2-3,CSVEGQVTDTQYF
NA,TRBV19,TRBJ1-1,CASTLRDIRHGEAFF
NA,TRBV4-1,TRBJ2-3,CASSHPLDTQYF
TRBD1,TRBV7-9,TRBJ2-3,CASSSDRGPVGQQYF
TRBD2,TRBV7-2,TRBJ2-5,CASSPPRLAGEETQYF
NA,TRBV20-1,TRBJ2-7,CSPGPRGSYEQYF
TRBD2,TRBV6-1,TRBJ2-7,CASTPWGGSYEQYF
NA,TRBV28,TRBJ1-2,CASSLRNYGYTF